This is a list of T cell receptor beta chains from one sample in a study of blood T cell repertoires in COVID-19. Using immunoSEQ multiplex PCR, the repertoire was profiled, and TCRdb retains in-frame clones only, with some absent. Of nearly 30,000 clones in the sample, roughly nine tenths were seen once. Sample: peripheral blood. The receptors here all came from a man between 65 and 80 years old with active or convalescent COVID-19. CDR3s include the opening cysteine and the closing phenylalanine or tryptophan. The D gene is left open where the match is weak. Some rows mark clone size as missing; the rest say once, few, many or name a class of expanded clone.

d_gene: NA
j_gene: TRBJ2-5
abundance: NA
v_gene: TRBV7-6
CDR3aa: CASSQTAMQETQYF
CDR3nt: TGTGCCAGCAGCCAGACAGCGATGCAAGAGACCCAGTACTTC

d_gene: TRBD2
j_gene: TRBJ2-5
abundance: NA
v_gene: TRBV4-3
CDR3aa: CASSQDKRGGETQYF
CDR3nt: TGCGCCAGCAGCCAAGATAAGCGGGGGGGCGAGACCCAGTACTTC

d_gene: NA
j_gene: TRBJ2-3
abundance: NA
v_gene: TRBV24-1
CDR3aa: CATSGSHGRGTQYF
CDR3nt: TGTGCCACCAGTGGCTCTCATGGGCGGGGTACGCAGTATTTT

d_gene: TRBD1
j_gene: TRBJ1-2
abundance: NA
v_gene: TRBV6-6
CDR3aa: CASSRSLGQGNDYGYTF
CDR3nt: TGTGCCAGCAGTCGATCTTTGGGACAGGGAAACGACTATGGCTACACCTTC

d_gene: TRBD1
j_gene: TRBJ1-3
abundance: NA
v_gene: TRBV4-1
CDR3aa: CASSLERATGMENTIYF
CDR3nt: TGCGCCAGCAGCCTCGAACGAGCGACAGGGATGGAAAACACCATATATTTT

d_gene: NA
j_gene: TRBJ2-5
abundance: NA
v_gene: TRBV18
CDR3aa: CASSRTQDQETQYF
CDR3nt: TGTGCCAGCTCACGAACCCAGGACCAAGAGACCCAGTACTTC

d_gene: NA
j_gene: TRBJ2-1
abundance: NA
v_gene: TRBV9
CDR3aa: CASSVGPQSDEQFF
CDR3nt: TGTGCCAGCAGCGTAGGGCCACAAAGCGATGAGCAGTTCTTC

d_gene: NA
j_gene: TRBJ1-4
abundance: NA
v_gene: TRBV6-6
CDR3aa: CASSYRGDEEKLFF
CDR3nt: TGTGCCAGCAGTTACCGCGGGGACGAGGAAAAACTGTTTTTT

d_gene: NA
j_gene: TRBJ1-5
abundance: NA
v_gene: TRBV10-3
CDR3aa: CAISEAPDSNQPQHF
CDR3nt: TGTGCCATCAGTGAAGCGCCGGATAGCAATCAGCCCCAGCATTTT

d_gene: TRBD1
j_gene: TRBJ1-1
abundance: NA
v_gene: TRBV9
CDR3aa: CASSVATGVNTEAFF
CDR3nt: TGTGCCAGCAGCGTAGCGACAGGGGTGAACACTGAAGCTTTCTTT

d_gene: TRBD1
j_gene: TRBJ1-2
abundance: once
v_gene: TRBV5-4
CDR3aa: CASIDRQGAYYGYTF
CDR3nt: TGTGCCAGCATAGATCGACAGGGGGCCTACTATGGCTACACCTTC

d_gene: NA
j_gene: TRBJ1-4
abundance: NA
v_gene: TRBV11-3
CDR3aa: CASSSRANEKLFF
CDR3nt: TGTGCCAGCAGCTCCAGGGCTAATGAAAAACTGTTTTTT

d_gene: TRBD1
j_gene: TRBJ1-1
abundance: NA
v_gene: TRBV27
CDR3aa: CASSLKGAHKNTEAFF
CDR3nt: TGTGCCAGCAGTTTAAAGGGGGCACACAAGAACACTGAAGCTTTCTTT

d_gene: NA
j_gene: TRBJ1-1
abundance: NA
v_gene: TRBV19
CDR3aa: CASSIGGRVSPEAFF
CDR3nt: TGTGCCAGTAGTATAGGTGGCAGGGTTTCGCCTGAAGCTTTCTTT

d_gene: NA
j_gene: TRBJ1-2
abundance: NA
v_gene: TRBV19
CDR3aa: CASSRGGPDYGYTF
CDR3nt: TGTGCCAGTAGTAGGGGGGGGCCGGACTATGGCTACACCTTC

d_gene: NA
j_gene: TRBJ1-1
abundance: few
v_gene: TRBV6-2/TRBV6-3
CDR3aa: CASSSSSRTGRTEAFF
CDR3nt: TGTGCCAGCAGTTCCTCGTCTAGAACAGGGAGAACTGAAGCTTTCTTT

d_gene: NA
j_gene: TRBJ1-1
abundance: NA
v_gene: TRBV9
CDR3aa: CASSGGQNTEAFF
CDR3nt: TGTGCCAGCAGCGGGGGACAGAACACTGAAGCTTTCTTT

d_gene: NA
j_gene: TRBJ1-5
abundance: few
v_gene: TRBV6-5
CDR3aa: CASSQDHQPQHF
CDR3nt: TGTGCCAGCAGTCAGGATCATCAGCCCCAGCATTTT

d_gene: NA
j_gene: TRBJ2-1
abundance: NA
v_gene: TRBV19
CDR3aa: CASTRAGSYNEQFF
CDR3nt: TGTGCCTCTACACGGGCGGGCTCCTACAATGAGCAGTTCTTC

d_gene: NA
j_gene: TRBJ1-1
abundance: NA
v_gene: TRBV29-1
CDR3aa: CSVAKDPPGTEAFF
CDR3nt: TGCAGCGTGGCAAAAGATCCCCCGGGGACTGAAGCTTTCTTT

d_gene: NA
j_gene: TRBJ1-2
abundance: NA
v_gene: TRBV28
CDR3aa: CASSQTPTANYGYTF
CDR3nt: TGTGCCAGCAGTCAGACACCCACCGCTAACTATGGCTACACCTTC

d_gene: NA
j_gene: TRBJ1-3
abundance: once
v_gene: TRBV30
CDR3aa: CAWSAPLGGSGNTIYF
CDR3nt: TGTGCCTGGAGCGCCCCCCTAGGGGGCTCTGGAAACACCATATATTTT

d_gene: NA
j_gene: TRBJ1-1
abundance: NA
v_gene: TRBV6-4
CDR3aa: CASSEEGAGPTEAFF
CDR3nt: TGTGCCAGCAGTGAGGAAGGCGCAGGGCCCACTGAAGCTTTCTTT

d_gene: TRBD2
j_gene: TRBJ2-7
abundance: NA
v_gene: TRBV7-2
CDR3aa: CASARLAGLTYEQYF
CDR3nt: TGTGCCAGCGCACGACTAGCGGGCTTAACCTACGAGCAGTACTTC

d_gene: NA
j_gene: TRBJ2-2
abundance: once
v_gene: TRBV7-8
CDR3aa: CASSLRGGTTGELFF
CDR3nt: TGTGCCAGCAGCTTACGAGGGGGTACCACCGGGGAGCTGTTTTTT

d_gene: TRBD1
j_gene: TRBJ2-4
abundance: NA
v_gene: TRBV3-1/TRBV3-2
CDR3aa: CASSQDRVAKNIQYF
CDR3nt: TGTGCCAGCAGCCAGGACAGGGTAGCCAAAAACATTCAGTACTTC